A single sample gave rise to the 23 T cell receptor beta chains below, sequenced in a study of CD8 T cells in Susac syndrome. An input of about 0.5 to 1 ug of RNA was subjected to reverse transcription using random hexamers. One entry per CDR3 protein results from TCRdb running MiXCR on the immunoSEQ multiplex PCR reads. Altogether some 250,000 distinct CDR3 sequences are present, almost 97% being singletons, with the ten largest covering about 0.1%. The source material was CD4+ T cells from PBMCs. The receptors come from a human donor with Susac syndrome.

V gene TRBV4-2 combines with J gene TRBJ2-5, with 9 bases that match TRBD2. V dropped 1 base and J dropped 1; count of bases not matched to a gene: 4. The germline V gene encodes CDR1 LGHNA and CDR2 YNFKEQ. The length of the CDR3 is 16 residues. CDR3 protein: CASSQGVAGVQETQYF. The CDR3 DNA sequence: TGTGCCAGCAGCCAAGGAGTAGCGGGAGTCCAAGAGACCCAGTACTTC.

The V call is TRBV12-3 or TRBV12-4, the J call TRBJ1-1; D gene ambiguous. V lost 6 bases to trimming and J lost 6 bases, with 17 bases between them. The CDR3 is 14 residues long. The CDR3 loop reads CASSRDGSYAEAFF. In DNA, the CDR3 is TGTGCCAGCAGCCGAGACGGATCTTATGCTGAAGCTTTCTTT.

V and J are TRBV9 and TRBJ2-3, with a possible D match to TRBD2 (6 bases). Germline V CDR1 and CDR2: SGDLS, YYNGEE. The V end was cut by 4 bases, the J end by 5 bases, with 23 bases between. The CDR3 contains 17 residues. This CDR3 is CASSPLPGRDEGDTQYF. The DNA of the CDR3 is TGTGCCAGCAGCCCCCTGCCAGGGCGGGACGAGGGAGATACGCAGTATTTT.

V gene TRBV18 combines with J gene TRBJ2-5; no definite D call. Germline assignment: CDR1 KGHSH and CDR2 LQKENI. With 1 base removed from V and 3 bases from J, the gap between germline ends came to 15 bases. This CDR3 has 16 amino acids. This chain's CDR3 is CASSPRYGPSEETQYF. The CDR3 bases are TGTGCCAGCTCACCACGTTATGGCCCCTCTGAAGAGACCCAGTACTTC.

The chain is built from TRBV5-1 and TRBJ2-6, with D unresolved. Germline CDR1 SGHRS, CDR2 YFSETQ. CDR3 size: 14 residues. The V and J ends lost 6 bases and 0 bases respectively, with 7 bases between them. CDR3 in amino acids: CASILDSGANVLTF. CDR3 DNA: TGCGCCAGCATCCTAGACTCTGGGGCCAACGTCCTGACTTTC.

CDR3 DNA sequence: TGTGCCAGTACCCCCACCGACTGGAAGGACAATGAGCAGTTCTTC. This encodes CASTPTDWKDNEQFF. The genes are TRBV19 and TRBJ2-1; D is ambiguous. Germline CDR1 LNHDA, CDR2 SQIVND (reference sequence). V was shortened by 7 bases and J by 5 bases, with 18 bases between the two germline ends. The length of the CDR3 is 15 residues.

This rearrangement joins TRBV15 to TRBJ2-1; 7 bases fit TRBD1. The CDR3 has 14 residues. Germline CDR1 and CDR2: LNHNV and YYDKDF (reference sequence). Trimming removed 4 bases from V and 6 bases from J; junction bases left unmatched: 6. The CDR3 reads CATSTRGITNEQFF. CDR3 nucleotides: TGTGCCACCAGCACCAGGGGGATAACCAATGAGCAGTTCTTC.

This chain connects TRBV3-1 to TRBJ2-3; TRBD1 matches 7 bases. The J segment lost 3 bases and the V segment lost 6 bases, leaving 6 bases of the junction unmatched. The CDR3 sequence is 14 residues long. Germline-derived CDR1 and CDR2 are LGHDT and YNNKEL (reference sequence). DNA for the CDR3: TGTGCCAGCAGGACCGGGACAGAGACAGATACGCAGTATTTT. Its translation is CASRTGTETDTQYF.

The V call is TRBV2, the J call TRBJ2-1; the D gene is possibly TRBD2 (6 bases). Germline assignment: CDR1 SNHLY and CDR2 FYNNEI. Trimming removed 6 bases from V and 6 bases from J, with 15 bases in between. The CDR3 length is 14 residues. In DNA, the CDR3 is TGTGCCAGCAGACCCGGGACTGGGACCAATGAGCAGTTCTTC. It codes for CASRPGTGTNEQFF.

The rearrangement joins TRBV28 to TRBJ1-1; D not resolved. This CDR3 is 14 amino acids long. Per germline, CDR1 MDHEN and CDR2 SYDVKM. Trimming stripped 7 bases from V and 0 bases from J, with 12 bases between. CDR3 nucleotide sequence: TGTGCCAGCATTAAGGGAGGGATGAACACTGAAGCTTTCTTT. Residues: CASIKGGMNTEAFF.

The chain combines TRBV7-2 with TRBJ1-5; D not certain. Per the germline V gene, CDR1 is SGHTA and CDR2 is FQGNSA. V was shortened by 5 bases and J by 0 bases, with 11 bases between the two germline ends. The CDR3 length is 15 residues. The CDR3 is CASSPGPISNQPQHF. CDR3 DNA: TGTGCCAGCAGCCCAGGTCCGATTAGCAATCAGCCCCAGCATTTT. Full variable domain (remainder filled in from reference TRBV7-2 and TRBJ1-5): GAGVSQSPSNKVTEKGKDVELRCDPISGHTALYWYRQSLGQGLEFLIYFQGNSAPDKSGLPSDRFSAERTGGSVSTLTIQRTQQEDSAVYLCASSPGPISNQPQHFGDGTRLSIL.

V usage is TRBV4-1 and J usage is TRBJ1-2, with unresolved D. V lost 0 bases and J 3 bases, leaving 11 bases between the germline ends. The CDR3 extends over 15 amino acids. Germline lookup yields CDR1 MGHRA and CDR2 YSYEKL. CDR3 bases: TGCGCCAGCAGCCAAGATCGGAGCAGAGACTATGGCTACACCTTC. It yields the protein CASSQDRSRDYGYTF.

Only one count was recorded for this clonotype. The rearrangement joins TRBV11-2 to TRBJ2-3; D might be TRBD1 or TRBD2, each matching 5 bases. Germline assignment: CDR1 SGHAT and CDR2 FQNNGV. Trimming pared 1 base from V and 10 bases from J, leaving 9 bases between. CDR3 length: 12 residues. The DNA of the CDR3 is TGTGCCAGCAGCTTAGCGGGGACGGCGCAGTATTTT. Amino acids: CASSLAGTAQYF.

The rearrangement uses TRBV15 and TRBJ2-1, with D possibly TRBD2 on 6 matching bases. Germline loops: CDR1 LNHNV, CDR2 YYDKDF (reference sequence). V lost 11 bases, J lost 3 bases, and 11 bases lay in between. CDR3 length: 12 amino acids. The CDR3 coding sequence is TGTGCCGCTGGTAGCGGCTACAATGAGCAGTTCTTC. Encoded protein: CAAGSGYNEQFF.

The chain uses TRBV20-1 and TRBJ2-1; TRBD2 agrees at 13 bases. V lost 4 bases to trimming and J lost 2 bases; unmatched junction nucleotides: 2. The CDR3 spans 15 residues. CDR1 and CDR2 from the germline V gene are DFQATT and SNEGSKA (reference sequence). Written as DNA, the CDR3 is TGCAGTGCTACACTAGCGGGAGGGGCCTACAATGAGCAGTTCTTC. Translated, it gives CSATLAGGAYNEQFF.

The chain links TRBV7-2 to TRBJ2-6; D ambiguous. This CDR3 is 15 amino acids long. Trimming removed 2 bases at V and 0 bases at J, with 5 bases between. Germline V CDR1 and CDR2: SGHTA, FQGNSA. CDR3 nucleotide sequence: TGTGCCAGCAGCTTAACCCCCTCTGGGGCCAACGTCCTGACTTTC. It specifies CASSLTPSGANVLTF.

The chain has TRBV14 and TRBJ2-7; 13 bases map to TRBD2. There are 17 residues in the CDR3. Germline V gene sequence: CDR1 SGHDN, CDR2 FVKESK. V lost 4 bases to trimming and J lost 4 bases; unmatched junction nucleotides: 10. This CDR3 is CASSRGLAGEVPYEQYF. The CDR3 DNA follows: TGTGCCAGCAGCCGCGGACTAGCGGGAGAGGTCCCTTACGAGCAGTACTTC.

In its sample, this clonotype was seen once. The chain is built from TRBV7-3 and TRBJ2-1, with 8 bases identical to TRBD2. J was trimmed by 4 bases and V by 3 bases; bases with no gene match: 5. CDR1 and CDR2 (germline): SGHTA, FQGTGA. The CDR3 sequence is 15 residues long. CDR3 nucleotide sequence: TGTGCCAGCAGCTTGAGCGGGAGCCCATACAATGAGCAGTTCTTC. Amino acids: CASSLSGSPYNEQFF.

The sample holds one count of this clonotype. The chain has TRBV12-3 or TRBV12-4 and TRBJ1-3, with a tentative D call TRBD1 (5 bases). V was cut by 8 bases and J by 0 bases, with 17 bases left in between. The CDR3 has 16 residues. The CDR3 protein is CASVGLPGPSGNTIYF. CDR3 coding DNA: TGTGCCAGCGTTGGGCTGCCGGGACCCTCTGGAAACACCATATATTTT.

V usage is TRBV20-1 and J usage is TRBJ1-2, with 7 bases lining up with TRBD1. V was clipped by 5 bases and J by 0 bases; unmatched bases: 6. In germline, CDR1 is DFQATT, CDR2 SNEGSKA (reference sequence). This CDR3 is 14 amino acids long. CDR3 sequence: CSAAPGGANYGYTF. DNA of the CDR3: TGCAGTGCTGCCCCAGGGGGGGCTAACTATGGCTACACCTTC.

J is TRBJ2-5 and V is TRBV24-1; D may be TRBD2 (5 bases). This CDR3 has 14 residues. Germline V gene data show CDR1 as KGHDR and CDR2 as SFDVKD. V was cut by 5 bases and J by 0 bases, with 9 bases left in between. In nucleotides, the CDR3 is TGTGCCACCAGTGTGCCGGGGAACCAAGAGACCCAGTACTTC. Its translation is CATSVPGNQETQYF.

Details on this clonotype: It is unclear where the CDR3 begins or ends on the DNA, so no DNA is shown, and the CDR3 is as TCRdb lists it. This chain connects TRBV20-1 to TRBJ1-2; no DNA check was done on the table's D call, TRBD1. Ends included, the CDR3 has 12 residues. Germline CDR1 is DFQATT and CDR2 is SNEGSKA (reference sequence). CDR3 amino acids: CSASFGQGAHTF.

This clonotype was seen a single time. The genes are TRBV29-1 and TRBJ2-1; D gene unclear. CDR1 is SQVTM and CDR2 is ANQGSEA in the germline V gene. V was pared by 6 bases and J by 3 bases, with 12 bases between. This CDR3 has 13 amino acids. In DNA form, the CDR3 reads TGCAGCGTCTGTTGGACCCTCTACAATGAGCAGTTCTTC. Translated, it gives CSVCWTLYNEQFF.